These T cell receptor beta chains were read from a single sample in a study of CD8+CD57+ T cells in acquired aplastic anemia. TCRdb re-derived calls from the reads in MiXCR, one entry per CDR3 protein. The sample lists 450,000 to 600,000 distinct CDR3 sequences; about a third were seen once. The specimen sequenced was sorted CD4+, CD8+, or CD8+CD57+ T cells (not recorded which) from PBMCs. The receptors were sampled from a human donor with aplastic anemia. The CDR3 runs from the conserved cysteine through the conserved F or W. The order of the fields is J gene, D gene, V gene, clone size, CDR3 protein, CDR3 DNA. The D gene is left open where the match is weak. Clone size is not always given. Where it is, it says once, few, many or a class for expanded clones.

J gene: TRBJ2-3
D gene: -
V gene: TRBV11-1
clone size: once
CDR3 protein: CASSLVSRAADTQYF
CDR3 DNA: TGTGCCAGCAGCTTGGTTTCCAGAGCGGCAGATACGCAGTATTTT

J gene: TRBJ1-5
D gene: -
V gene: TRBV12-3/TRBV12-4
clone size: few
CDR3 protein: CASSFLTINQPQHF
CDR3 DNA: TGTGCCAGCAGTTTCTTGACAATTAATCAGCCCCAGCATTTT

J gene: TRBJ2-1
D gene: -
V gene: TRBV10-3
clone size: many
CDR3 protein: CAISESQIFRNEQFF
CDR3 DNA: TGTGCCATCAGTGAATCTCAAATCTTTCGCAATGAGCAGTTCTTC

J gene: TRBJ2-3
D gene: TRBD2
V gene: TRBV6-1
clone size: few
CDR3 protein: CASSVLAGGTDTQYF
CDR3 DNA: TGTGCCAGCAGCGTACTAGCGGGAGGCACAGATACGCAGTATTTT

J gene: TRBJ2-2
D gene: -
V gene: TRBV10-1
clone size: -
CDR3 protein: CATEPGDNTGELFF
CDR3 DNA: TGCGCCACCGAGCCAGGGGATAACACCGGGGAGCTGTTTTTT

J gene: TRBJ2-3
D gene: TRBD2
V gene: TRBV9
clone size: -
CDR3 protein: CASSARATSDGDTQYF
CDR3 DNA: TGTGCCAGCAGCGCTAGGGCCACTAGCGACGGAGATACGCAGTATTTT

J gene: TRBJ1-2
D gene: TRBD1
V gene: TRBV10-3
clone size: -
CDR3 protein: CAIRGTGGIGGYTF
CDR3 DNA: TGTGCCATCAGGGGGACAGGGGGGATAGGCGGCTACACCTTC

J gene: TRBJ2-7
D gene: -
V gene: TRBV30
clone size: -
CDR3 protein: CAWTRDGPYEQYF
CDR3 DNA: TGTGCCTGGACTCGGGACGGACCCTACGAGCAGTACTTC

J gene: TRBJ1-1
D gene: -
V gene: TRBV19
clone size: many
CDR3 protein: CASSIRGNTEAFF
CDR3 DNA: TGTGCCAGTAGTATTCGAGGGAACACTGAAGCTTTCTTT

J gene: TRBJ2-3
D gene: -
V gene: TRBV11-2
clone size: -
CDR3 protein: CASSSGTRLSFVADTQYF
CDR3 DNA: TGTGCCAGCAGCTCCGGGACTCGACTATCATTCGTAGCAGATACGCAGTATTTT

J gene: TRBJ2-1
D gene: -
V gene: TRBV10-3
clone size: many
CDR3 protein: CASSLTRNEQFF
CDR3 DNA: TGTGCCAGCAGCCTAACTAGGAATGAGCAGTTCTTC

J gene: TRBJ2-5
D gene: -
V gene: TRBV7-9
clone size: -
CDR3 protein: CASSSASDYQETQYF
CDR3 DNA: TGTGCCAGCAGCTCCGCTTCGGACTACCAAGAGACCCAGTACTTC

J gene: TRBJ1-6
D gene: -
V gene: TRBV19
clone size: many
CDR3 protein: CASSSPQGNSPLHF
CDR3 DNA: TGTGCCAGTAGTTCCCCCCAGGGGAATTCACCCCTCCACTTT

J gene: TRBJ1-5
D gene: -
V gene: TRBV20-1
clone size: many
CDR3 protein: CSASETASNQPQHF
CDR3 DNA: TGCAGTGCTAGTGAGACAGCTAGCAATCAGCCCCAGCATTTT

J gene: TRBJ2-7
D gene: TRBD2
V gene: TRBV19
clone size: -
CDR3 protein: CASNAGGNYEQYF
CDR3 DNA: TGTGCCAGTAACGCGGGGGGGAATTACGAGCAGTACTTC

J gene: TRBJ2-3
D gene: TRBD2
V gene: TRBV15
clone size: -
CDR3 protein: CATSREEGVGLTTDTQYF
CDR3 DNA: TGTGCCACCAGCAGAGAGGAAGGTGTGGGACTAACCACAGATACGCAGTATTTT

J gene: TRBJ1-3
D gene: -
V gene: TRBV14
clone size: few
CDR3 protein: CASSVTSPNSGNTIYF
CDR3 DNA: TGTGCCAGCAGTGTGACAAGCCCCAACTCTGGAAACACCATATATTTT